The clone carrying this T cell receptor beta chain was detected a few times. Within the sample, other DNA sequences also encode this same CDR3. Germline loops: CDR1 SGHRS, CDR2 YFSETQ. CDR3 length: 14 residues. V was cut by 1 base and J by 1 base, with 5 bases left in between. The repertoire was sequenced with immunoSEQ multiplex PCR; TCRdb's copy has only in-frame clones and lacks some. Altogether about 300,000 clones are present, roughly 86% being singletons, with the ten largest covering 2.5% to 3.5%. This sample was taken from a study of blood T cell repertoires in COVID-19. The clonotype comes from a woman aged 50 to 65 who had been exposed to COVID-19. Sequences were obtained from PBMCs or T cells enriched from blood (not recorded which). The chain combines TRBV5-1 with TRBJ2-2; D not certain. The CDR3 nucleotides read TGCGCCAGCAGCTTGTCCGGGAACACCGGGGAGCTGTTTTTT. Amino acids: CASSLSGNTGELFF.